Shown below are 28 T cell receptor beta chains from a single sample sequenced in a study of T cells in Graves' hyperthyroidism and ophthalmopathy. RNA transcripts served as the template for amplifying TCR beta CDR3 regions. First-round RT-PCR targeting the TCR CDR3 was performed with the HTBI primer set. TCRdb reprocessed the multiplex PCR reads with MiXCR, giving one entry per CDR3 protein. The table records roughly 600,000 distinct CDR3 sequences, 13% to 15% of them present only once. Sequences were obtained from blood. The source of these receptors is a woman aged 45 to 65 with Graves' ophthalmopathy.

Only a few counts were recorded for this clonotype. V usage is TRBV12-5 and J usage is TRBJ2-3; TRBD2 aligns across 11 bases. J lost 2 bases, V lost 0 bases, and 4 bases had no gene match. The CDR3 consists of 17 residues. Germline V gene data show CDR1 as LGHNT and CDR2 as FRNRAP. CDR3 residues: CASGLVQTSGDTDTQYF. The CDR3 bases are TGTGCTAGTGGTTTGGTACAGACTAGCGGGGACACAGATACGCAGTATTTT. Complete variable domain (other parts from reference TRBV12-5 and TRBJ2-3): DARVTQTPRHKVTEMGQEVTMRCQPILGHNTVFWYRQTMMQGLELLAYFRNRAPLDDSGMPKDRFSAEMPDATLATLKIQPSEPRDSAVYFCASGLVQTSGDTDTQYFGPGTRLTVL.

This clonotype showed up just a few times. DNA of the CDR3: TGTGCCAGCAGCTTAGAGGGACAGGGGATCTTTGGGGCCAACGTCCTGACTTTC. As protein: CASSLEGQGIFGANVLTF. This rearrangement joins TRBV7-8 to TRBJ2-6; 10 nucleotides align to TRBD1. V lost 1 base to trimming and J lost 3 bases; unmatched junction nucleotides: 6. Germline V lookup: CDR1 SGHVS, CDR2 FQNEAQ. There are 18 residues in the CDR3.

There are a few counts of this clonotype. V usage is TRBV14 and J usage is TRBJ2-3; unclear D gene. V shed 7 bases and J shed 2 bases, with 10 bases lying between them. Germline CDR1 SGHDN, CDR2 FVKESK. The CDR3 length is 13 residues. The CDR3 nucleotides read TGTGCCAGCAACGCTCTGTACACAGATACGCAGTATTTT. Its translation: CASNALYTDTQYF.

This chain uses TRBV4-2 with TRBJ2-2; D is perhaps TRBD2 (6 bases). The CDR3 has 14 amino acids. CDR1 is LGHNA, CDR2 YNFKEQ, per germline. V was pared by 0 bases and J by 7 bases, with 9 bases between. The CDR3 region has the DNA TGTGCCAGCAGCCAAGATCGGCGGGACGGGGAGCTGTTTTTT. Encoded protein: CASSQDRRDGELFF.

In its sample, this clonotype was seen many times. The chain has TRBV28 and TRBJ2-5, with 9 bases identical to TRBD1. Germline V gene sequence: CDR1 MDHEN, CDR2 SYDVKM. V lost 5 bases to trimming and J lost 5 bases; unmatched junction nucleotides: 12. This CDR3 is 16 amino acids long. CDR3 nucleotide sequence: TGTGCCAGCAGTCGAACAGGGGGCAGATCTTGGGAGACCCAGTACTTC. Its protein product is CASSRTGGRSWETQYF.

This clonotype was observed at least ten times. The J gene is TRBJ2-3, the V gene TRBV27, with TRBD2 matching 10 bases. This CDR3 is 16 amino acids long. The germline V gene encodes CDR1 MNHEY and CDR2 SMNVEV (reference sequence). V lost 4 bases, J lost 1 base, and 5 bases stayed unmatched. CDR3 amino acids: CASSSLSGRGTDTQYF. CDR3 DNA sequence: TGTGCCAGCAGTTCCCTGAGCGGGAGGGGCACAGATACGCAGTATTTT.

This clonotype was observed a few times. CDR3 in amino acids: CSARDFGYPYEQYF. The CDR3 bases are TGCAGTGCTAGAGATTTCGGGTACCCCTACGAGCAGTACTTC. The J gene is TRBJ2-7, the V gene TRBV20-1; D ambiguous. The CDR3 totals 14 residues. Germline CDR1 DFQATT, CDR2 SNEGSKA (reference sequence). Trimming took 0 bases from V and 2 from J, leaving 11 bases between them.

The table lists this clonotype with many counts. The gene calls are TRBV5-1 and TRBJ2-1, with D perhaps matching TRBD1 (6 bases). CDR1 is SGHRS and CDR2 is YFSETQ in the germline V gene. The CDR3 runs to 14 residues. Trimming took 2 bases from V and 8 from J, leaving 14 bases between them. DNA for the CDR3: TGCGCCAGCAGCTTAAAACAGGGTTTTGATGAGCAGTTCTTC. As protein: CASSLKQGFDEQFF.

V and J are TRBV4-1 and TRBJ2-5, with 8 bases fitting TRBD2. The CDR3 has 14 residues. With 7 bases clipped from V and 1 base from J, the junction kept 5 bases outside the gene matches. Germline V gene lookup returns CDR1 MGHRA and CDR2 YSYEKL. CDR3: CASNAGGFQETQYF. In DNA form, the CDR3 reads TGCGCCAGCAACGCGGGGGGATTCCAAGAGACCCAGTACTTC.

As for this clonotype: This may come from a read error, since a much larger clone is one base off. The J gene is TRBJ2-1, the V gene TRBV2; D is possibly TRBD2 (6 bases). Trimming took off 6 bases at V and 6 bases at J, with 15 bases between the two ends. In germline, CDR1 is SNHLY, CDR2 FYNNEI. The CDR3 has 14 residues. The CDR3, as DNA: TGTGCCAGCAGGGCGGAGGGACCCAGCAATGAGCAGTTCTTC. Its protein product is CASRAEGPSNEQFF.

V and J are TRBV13 and TRBJ2-7; D is perhaps TRBD1 (6 bases). In germline, CDR1 is PRHDT, CDR2 FYEKMQ (reference sequence). The CDR3 is 16 amino acids. Trimming shortened V by 5 bases and J by 2 bases, and 19 bases separated the two germline ends. CDR3 sequence: CASSPTTGFVPYEQYF. DNA for the CDR3: TGTGCCAGCAGCCCTACCACAGGGTTTGTGCCCTACGAGCAGTACTTC.

This clonotype was found a few times. This chain uses TRBV27 with TRBJ1-6; 7 bases are shared with TRBD1. The junction had 5 bases not matched to a gene; V was cut back by 5 bases and J by 4 bases. Germline-derived CDR1 and CDR2 are MNHEY and SMNVEV (reference sequence). The CDR3 length is 15 residues. CDR3 amino acids: CASSRQGYYNSPLHF. Here the CDR3 DNA reads TGTGCCAGCAGTAGACAGGGCTATTATAATTCACCCCTCCACTTT.

This sequence joins TRBV19 and TRBJ2-2; TRBD2 aligns across 16 bases. CDR3 length: 18 residues. CDR1 and CDR2 (germline): LNHDA, SQIVND (reference sequence). V trimming: 5 bases; J trimming: 6 bases; junction bases outside the gene matches: 9. CDR3 amino acids: CASSQGLAGGPFPGELFF. Here the CDR3 DNA reads TGTGCCAGTAGTCAGGGACTAGCGGGAGGGCCCTTCCCCGGGGAGCTGTTTTTT. Full variable domain (remainder filled in from reference TRBV19 and TRBJ2-2): DGGITQSPKYLFRKEGQNVTLSCEQNLNHDAMYWYRQDPGQGLRLIYYSQIVNDFQKGDIAEGYSVSREKKESFPLTVTSAQKNPTAFYLCASSQGLAGGPFPGELFFGEGSRLTVL.

This clonotype was recorded at least ten times. This rearrangement joins TRBV11-2 to TRBJ2-2; the D gene is possibly TRBD2 (6 bases). This CDR3 has 16 amino acids. Trimming stripped 6 bases from V and 0 bases from J, with 14 bases between. CDR1 SGHAT and CDR2 FQNNGV come from the germline V gene. CDR3 DNA: TGTGCCAGCAGTCTAGGACTATTCGCGAACACCGGGGAGCTGTTTTTT. This translates into CASSLGLFANTGELFF. The full variable domain, its missing parts supplied by reference TRBV11-2 and TRBJ2-2, is EAGVAQSPRYKIIEKRQSVAFWCNPISGHATLYWYQQILGQGPKLLIQFQNNGVVDDSQLPKDRFSAERLKGVDSTLKIQPAKLEDSAVYLCASSLGLFANTGELFFGEGSRLTVL.

This clonotype was counted between two and nine times. The genes are TRBV7-6 and TRBJ1-3; D not resolved. Trimming pared 2 bases from V and 0 bases from J, leaving 14 bases between. The CDR3 sequence is 17 residues long. Looked up from germline, CDR1 is SGHVS and CDR2 is FNYEAQ. CDR3 bases: TGTGCCAGCAGCTTAATCTTTTCCATCAGCTCTGGAAACACCATATATTTT. This translates into CASSLIFSISSGNTIYF.

This clonotype was seen ten or more times. The rearrangement joins TRBV7-2 to TRBJ2-7, with D perhaps TRBD1 (6 bases). CDR1 is SGHTA, CDR2 FQGNSA, per germline. V lost 5 bases, J lost 7 bases, and 18 bases lay in between. The CDR3 contains 14 residues. In nucleotides, the CDR3 is TGTGCCAGCAGCCTTGGACAGCCGGGTGGAGAGCAGTACTTC. Protein: CASSLGQPGGEQYF.

This rearrangement joins TRBV9 to TRBJ2-6; TRBD1 aligns across 10 bases. The trim removed 4 bases at V and 0 bases at J, leaving 10 bases unmatched. The CDR3 loop spans 19 amino acids. CDR1 SGDLS and CDR2 YYNGEE come from the germline V gene. DNA of the CDR3: TGTGCCAGCAGCAGATCGACAGGGGGCCCTTCCTCTGGGGCCAACGTCCTGACTTTC. Translating it yields CASSRSTGGPSSGANVLTF.

The chain links TRBV7-2 to TRBJ1-4; D possibly corresponds to TRBD1 (5 bases). The germline V gene has CDR1 SGHTA and CDR2 FQGNSA. The CDR3 runs to 15 residues. V lost 5 bases and J lost 15, with 25 bases in between. DNA for the CDR3: TGTGCCAGCAGCAGAACTGGGGGGGACTTGCCTGTTGTGTTTTTT. Protein sequence: CASSRTGGDLPVVFF. Filled out from reference TRBV7-2 and TRBJ1-4, the complete variable domain reads GAGVSQSPSNKVTEKGKDVELRCDPISGHTALYWYRQSLGQGLEFLIYFQGNSAPDKSGLPSDRFSAERTGGSVSTLTIQRTQQEDSAVYLCASSRTGGDLPVVFFGSGTQLSVL.

The chain uses TRBV9 and TRBJ2-3; 8 nucleotides align to TRBD2. Per the germline V gene, CDR1 is SGDLS and CDR2 is YYNGEE. The CDR3 extends over 15 amino acids. Germline trimming cut 1 base from V and 4 bases from J; bases unmatched to any gene: 5. In nucleotides, the CDR3 is TGTGCCAGCAGCGTAAGAAGCGGGAGCGCAGATACGCAGTATTTT. Its translation: CASSVRSGSADTQYF.

V usage is TRBV28 and J usage is TRBJ2-1; possible D gene TRBD1, 7 bases. Germline V gene sequence: CDR1 MDHEN, CDR2 SYDVKM. There are 14 residues in the CDR3. Trimming left V 6 bases short and J 5 bases short, with 14 bases between. CDR3 nucleotides: TGTGCCAGCAGCAGGGGGGAGACACACAATGAGCAGTTCTTC. Translating gives CASSRGETHNEQFF.

There are many counts of this clonotype. V is TRBV12-3 or TRBV12-4 and J is TRBJ2-3, with D perhaps assigned TRBD1 or TRBD2 (5 bases each). The CDR3 length is 18 residues. The V and J ends lost 7 bases and 1 base respectively, with 24 bases between them. The DNA for the CDR3 is TGTGCCAGCACTCCATTCAGTGGGGGAGCCCGACGCACAGATACGCAGTATTTT. This codes for CASTPFSGGARRTDTQYF.

This rearrangement joins TRBV27 to TRBJ1-3; no firm D call. This CDR3 is built from 13 residues. Trimming pared 7 bases from V and 1 base from J, leaving 8 bases between. Per the germline V gene, CDR1 is MNHEY and CDR2 is SMNVEV (reference sequence). Here the CDR3 DNA reads TGTGCCAGCAAGCAGGCGTCTGGAAACACCATATATTTT. It yields the protein CASKQASGNTIYF.

This clonotype was observed at least ten times. V is TRBV7-9 and J is TRBJ1-1; D gene uncertain. CDR3 size: 15 residues. Germline V gene data show CDR1 as SEHNR and CDR2 as FQNEAQ (reference sequence). Trimming left V 0 bases short and J 2 bases short, with 10 bases between. The CDR3 sequence: CASSLAMGGNTEAFF. The DNA of the CDR3 is TGTGCCAGCAGCTTAGCCATGGGCGGAAACACTGAAGCTTTCTTT.

This clonotype was seen only a few times. V usage is TRBV6-1 and J usage is TRBJ2-1; D is tentatively TRBD1 or TRBD2 (5 bases each). Trimming stripped 6 bases from V and 15 bases from J, with 18 bases between. Germline values: CDR1 MNHNS, CDR2 SASEGT. This CDR3 spans 12 amino acids. In DNA form, the CDR3 reads TGTGCCAGCAGCGCTATCAGGGACCAGCTGTTCTTC. Protein: CASSAIRDQLFF.

The chain links TRBV29-1 to TRBJ2-5, with D unresolved. The CDR3 totals 12 residues. Germline values: CDR1 SQVTM, CDR2 ANQGSEA. V was trimmed by 4 bases and J by 2 bases, leaving 8 bases between them. The CDR3 DNA sequence: TGCAGCGTTGCGAGAATTCAAGAGACCCAGTACTTC. Residues: CSVARIQETQYF.

The chain uses TRBV5-5 and TRBJ2-7; D gene uncertain. CDR1 is SGHKS and CDR2 is YYEKEE in the germline V gene (reference sequence). This CDR3 has 16 residues. With 0 bases removed from V and 2 bases from J, the gap between germline ends came to 15 bases. The CDR3 sequence is CASSLESQRRAYEQYF. CDR3 coding DNA: TGTGCCAGCAGCTTGGAAAGTCAGCGAAGAGCCTACGAGCAGTACTTC. Together with reference TRBV5-5 and TRBJ2-7, the CDR3 gives the full variable domain: DAGVTQSPTHLIKTRGQQVTLRCSPISGHKSVSWYQQVLGQGPQFIFQYYEKEERGRGNFPDRFSARQFPNYSSELNVNALLLGDSALYLCASSLESQRRAYEQYFGPGTRLTVT.

This clonotype was detected many times. The gene calls are TRBV28 and TRBJ2-5; 15 positions agree with TRBD2. CDR3 size: 13 residues. J lost 13 bases, V lost 2 bases, and 2 bases had no gene match. Germline-derived CDR1 and CDR2 are MDHEN and SYDVKM. The CDR3 DNA follows: TGTGCCAGCAGTTTAGGACTAGCGGGAGGGTCGTACTTC. Amino acids: CASSLGLAGGSYF.

There are a few counts of this clonotype. The chain recombines TRBV4-3 with TRBJ1-4; D is unresolved. This CDR3 region has 16 residues. Trimming shortened V by 1 base and J by 7 bases, and 16 bases separated the two germline ends. Germline V lookup: CDR1 LGHNA, CDR2 YSLEER. CDR3 in DNA: TGCGCCAGCAGCCAAGGGCGGGAACTAAGAAGTGAAAAACTGTTTTTT. Its translation is CASSQGRELRSEKLFF.